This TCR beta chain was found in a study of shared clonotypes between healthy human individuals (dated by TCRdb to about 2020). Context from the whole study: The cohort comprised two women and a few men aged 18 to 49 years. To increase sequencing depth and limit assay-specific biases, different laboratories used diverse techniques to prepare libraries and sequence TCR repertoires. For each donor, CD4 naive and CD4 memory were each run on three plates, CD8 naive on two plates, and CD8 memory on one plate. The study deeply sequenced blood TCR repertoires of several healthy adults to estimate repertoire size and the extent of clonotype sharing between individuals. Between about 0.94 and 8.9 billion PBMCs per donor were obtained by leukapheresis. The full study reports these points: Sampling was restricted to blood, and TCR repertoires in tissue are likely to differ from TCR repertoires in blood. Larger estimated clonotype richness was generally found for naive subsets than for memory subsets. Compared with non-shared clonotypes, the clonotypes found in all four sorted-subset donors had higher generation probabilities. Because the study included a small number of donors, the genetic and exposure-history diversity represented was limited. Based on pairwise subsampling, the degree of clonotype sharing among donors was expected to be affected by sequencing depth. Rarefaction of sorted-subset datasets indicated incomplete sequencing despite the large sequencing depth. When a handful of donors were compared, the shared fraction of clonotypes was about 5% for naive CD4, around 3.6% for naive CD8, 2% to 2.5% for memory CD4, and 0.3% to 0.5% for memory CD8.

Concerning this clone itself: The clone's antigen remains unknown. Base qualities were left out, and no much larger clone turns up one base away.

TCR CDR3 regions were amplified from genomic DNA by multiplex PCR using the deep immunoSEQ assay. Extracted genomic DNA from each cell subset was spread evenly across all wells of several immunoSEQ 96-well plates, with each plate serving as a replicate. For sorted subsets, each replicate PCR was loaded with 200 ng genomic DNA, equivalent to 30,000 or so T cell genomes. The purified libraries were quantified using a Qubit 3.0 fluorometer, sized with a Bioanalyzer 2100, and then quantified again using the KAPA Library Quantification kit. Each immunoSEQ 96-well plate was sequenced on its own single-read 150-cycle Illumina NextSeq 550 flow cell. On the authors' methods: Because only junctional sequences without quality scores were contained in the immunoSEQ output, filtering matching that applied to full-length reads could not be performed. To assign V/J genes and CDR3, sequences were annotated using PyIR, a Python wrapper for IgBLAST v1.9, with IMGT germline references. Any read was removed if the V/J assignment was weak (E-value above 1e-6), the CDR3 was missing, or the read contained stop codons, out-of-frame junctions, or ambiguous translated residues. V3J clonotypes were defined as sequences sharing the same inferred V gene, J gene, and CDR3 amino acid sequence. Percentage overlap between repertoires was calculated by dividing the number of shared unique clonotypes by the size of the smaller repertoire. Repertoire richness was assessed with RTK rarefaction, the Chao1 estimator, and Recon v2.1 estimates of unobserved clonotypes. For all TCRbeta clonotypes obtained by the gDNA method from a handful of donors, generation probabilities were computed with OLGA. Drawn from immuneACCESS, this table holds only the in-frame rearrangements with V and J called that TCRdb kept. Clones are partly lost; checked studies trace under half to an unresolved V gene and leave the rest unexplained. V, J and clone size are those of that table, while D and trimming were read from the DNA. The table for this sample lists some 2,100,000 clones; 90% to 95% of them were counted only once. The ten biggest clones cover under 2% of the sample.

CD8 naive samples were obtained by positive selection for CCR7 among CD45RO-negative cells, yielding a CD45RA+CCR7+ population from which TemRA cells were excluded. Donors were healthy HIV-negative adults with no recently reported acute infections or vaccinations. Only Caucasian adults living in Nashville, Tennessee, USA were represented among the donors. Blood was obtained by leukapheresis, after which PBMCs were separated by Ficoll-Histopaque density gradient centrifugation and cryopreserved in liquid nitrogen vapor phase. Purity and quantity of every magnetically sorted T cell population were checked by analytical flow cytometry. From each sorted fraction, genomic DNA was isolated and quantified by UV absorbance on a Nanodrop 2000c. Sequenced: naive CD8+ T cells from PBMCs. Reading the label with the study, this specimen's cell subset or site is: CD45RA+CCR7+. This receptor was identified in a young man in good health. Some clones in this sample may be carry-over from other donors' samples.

The nucleotide sequence is given as TGTGCCAGCATCTACGCCGGCAGCCAGATATATTTT. Its translation is CASIYAGSQIYF. This chain is built from TRBV21-1 and TRBJ1-3. TRBV21-1 is reported as a pseudogene. The CDR3 covers 12 residues, taking in both the cysteine and the phenylalanine. Just CDR3 DNA is preserved here, 36 bases in frame from base 1.